The clone carrying this TCR beta chain was picked up a small number of times. The antigen remains undetermined. The data belong to a study of beta chain features in type 1 diabetes. The wider study: Age, gender and cell yields were alike across patients and healthy donors.

Blood was drawn once from each donor into heparinised tubes. The draws averaged around 0.12 L. Via the markers CD45RO/CCR7/CD25/CD127/CD95/CD27, stem cell-like memory, regulatory, central memory and naive CD4+ cells were sorted. Overall study findings and caveats: Overrepresentation of cells with high TCR expression could result from cDNA sequencing. Significant though moderate, a shortening of TCRB CDR3s appeared in all four CD4+ subsets of Type 1 diabetes patients.

As every portion of the isolated RNA was reverse transcribed, the sequencing read expressed TCRB transcripts. Profiling relied on immunoSEQ multiplex PCR, and the TCRdb table lists in-frame clones only, not all of them. Counted here are about 340,000 clones, approximately 13% occurring once; the ten biggest clones make up approximately 0.016%. Germline CDR1 reads LGHNA; CDR2 reads YSLEER. This CDR3 has 19 amino acids. V dropped 0 bases and J dropped 4; count of bases not matched to a gene: 9. Source material: naive CD4+ T cells from blood. The rearrangement uses TRBV4-3 and TRBJ2-5; TRBD2 aligns across 15 bases. The sequence came from a woman aged 18 to 35 with type 1 diabetes. The CDR3, as DNA: TGCGCCAGCAGCCAAGATTCCGGACTAGCGGGAGGGCCTAGAGAGACCCAGTACTTC. Translating it yields CASSQDSGLAGGPRETQYF.